The next 7 T cell receptor beta chains were all read from a single sample in a study of tissue T cells after allogeneic stem cell transplantation. Assay: immunoSEQ multiplex PCR; the TCRdb copy retains only in-frame clones and omits some. The table records roughly 5,800 clones, around 48% of them present only once. Regarding time point: mouse harvest day 7 after allogeneic transplant. Tail vein injection delivered 10^7 T-cell-depleted bone marrow cells and 10^6 splenic CD5+ T cells. The sequencing input was gut tissue. Every receptor here comes from a female BALB/c mouse given C57BL/6 T cells with graft-versus-host disease after an allogeneic hematopoietic cell transplant.

Note on this clone: Mismatch with germline at one junction end may stem from a read error. The gene symbols are mouse symbols. The DNA ends 1 residue before the CDR3 does, and the rest of the CDR3 is filled in from the germline J gene. V gene TRBV3 combines with J gene TRBJ1-6; no definite D call. TRBJ1-6 is noted as an ORF with a role that remains uncertain. The V gene's germline CDR1 is SNHLY and CDR2 FYNGKV (reference sequence). The CDR3 totals 16 residues. This CDR3 reads CASSLETISHNSPLYF. The covered CDR3 bases are TGTGCCAGCAGCTTAGAGACAATTTCCCATAATTCGCCCCTCTAC.

This clone was seen only a few times. Gene names and germline match the mouse. The read falls 1 residue short of the CDR3 end, and the missing part is taken from the germline J gene. J is TRBJ2-2 and V is TRBV16, with D hard to call. Germline-derived CDR1 and CDR2 are SGHSA and FRNQAP. V lost 0 bases and J 0 bases, leaving 2 bases between the germline ends. The CDR3 is made up of 14 amino acids. The DNA read from the CDR3 is TGTGCAAGCAGCTTAGATTCAAACACCGGGCAGCTCTAC. Amino acid sequence: CASSLDSNTGQLY. The CDR3, in full, reads CASSLDSNTGQLYF.

This clone was recorded a few times. Here the gene names and germline are mouse. This chain's CDR3 is CASSLLNSGNTLYF. CDR3 DNA (partial): TGTGCAAGCAGCCTTCTTAATTCTGGAAATACGCTCTAT. V gene TRBV16 combines with J gene TRBJ1-3; D is unresolved. The CDR3 is cut off 1 residue early in the read; its end comes from the germline J gene. The CDR3 extends over 14 amino acids. V was trimmed by 5 bases and J by 0 bases, leaving 8 bases between them. CDR1 SGHSA and CDR2 FRNQAP come from the germline V gene.

On this clone: All gene names here are mouse names. Coverage ceases 1 residue before the CDR3 finishes, and the germline J gene fills in the end. This sequence joins TRBV26 and TRBJ1-1, with 12 nucleotides matching TRBD1. The germline V gene encodes CDR1 KGHPV and CDR2 FQNQEV (reference sequence). This CDR3 is 14 amino acids long. V shed 4 bases, J shed 7 bases, and the junction held 4 bases outside the gene matches. CDR3 protein: CASSPRDRGREVFF. The DNA read from the CDR3 is TGTGCCAGCAGTCCCCGGGACAGGGGGCGAGAAGTCTTC.

Concerning this clone itself: Gene names are mouse gene names. Read data end 1 residue before the CDR3 end; the end is taken from the germline J gene. The chain uses TRBV16 and TRBJ2-5; D remains unclear. CDR1 is SGHSA, CDR2 FRNQAP, per germline. V gave up 5 bases and J gave up 6 bases, with 12 bases separating them. The CDR3 totals 13 residues. The CDR3 loop reads CASSPAAMDTQYF. CDR3 DNA, as far as it was read: TGTGCAAGCAGCCCGGCGGCGATGGACACCCAGTAC. The full variable domain, with the rest looked up from reference TRBV16 and TRBJ2-5, is NAGVIQTPRHKVTGKGQEATLWCEPISGHSAVFWYRQTIVQGLEFLTYFRNQAPIDDSGMPKERFSAQMPNQSHSTLKIQSTQPQDSAVYLCASSPAAMDTQYFGPGTRLLVL.

Points on this clone: The listed genes are named as in mouse. From the germline J gene comes the end of the CDR3, since the read stops 1 residue before it. The J gene is TRBJ2-4, the V gene TRBV15; 8 nucleotides align to TRBD2. CDR3 size: 12 residues. Trimming cost V 6 bases and J 4 bases; bases outside gene matches: 0. The germline V gene encodes CDR1 SGHND and CDR2 FRSKSL. The part of the CDR3 DNA that was read is TGTGCCAGCAGGGACTGGGAAAACACCTTGTAC. It translates to CASRDWENTLY. The CDR3 in its entirety is CASRDWENTLYF.

A note on this clone: Genes and germline come from the mouse. The read halts 1 residue ahead of the CDR3 end, with the missing end drawn from the germline J gene. The chain uses TRBV3 and TRBJ2-3; TRBD1 or TRBD2 may be the D gene (5 bases each). Germline V lookup: CDR1 SNHLY, CDR2 FYNGKV (reference sequence). The CDR3 sequence is 13 residues long. The V and J ends lost 8 bases and 3 bases respectively, with 12 bases between them. This CDR3 is CASGTGEAETLYF. CDR3 DNA, as far as it was read: TGTGCCAGCGGGACGGGGGAGGCAGAAACGCTGTAT. The full variable domain, in which reference TRBV3 and TRBJ2-3 provide the parts outside the CDR3, is GPKVLQIPSHQIIDMGQMVTLNCDPVSNHLYFYWYKQILGQQMEFLVNFYNGKVMEKSKLFKDQFSVERPDGSYFTLKIQPTALEDSAVYFCASGTGEAETLYFGSGTRLTVL.